The rows below give T cell receptor beta chains drawn from one sample of a study of blood T cell repertoires in COVID-19. Libraries were prepared by immunoSEQ multiplex PCR; TCRdb keeps only in-frame clonotypes and omits some of them. Among around 100,000 clones listed, 86% were seen once. Sequencing was carried out using peripheral blood. These TCRs come from a middle-aged man with acute or convalescent COVID-19. Each CDR3 is given without its conserved first and last residue. Each record gives: V gene, CDR3 length, J gene, CDR3 protein.

TRBV7-6	15	TRBJ2-2	ASSLDAGGAGTGELF
TRBV4-2	13	TRBJ1-2	ASSQDLVGHYGYT
TRBV11-2	10	TRBJ2-3	ASSSITDTQY
TRBV23-1	12	TRBJ1-5	ASSQATDNQPQH
TRBV5-1	14	TRBJ2-4	ASSQGTVLAKNIQY
TRBV25-1	10	TRBJ1-1	ASRVGATEAF
TRBV3-1/TRBV3-2	11	TRBJ1-1	ASSQTFNTEAF
TRBV6-5	11	TRBJ1-4	ASSYGRSEKLF
TRBV3-1/TRBV3-2	13	TRBJ1-1	ASSPYRTGADEAF
TRBV20-1	10	TRBJ1-2	SASRQGNGYT
TRBV9	14	TRBJ2-1	ASSVAPGSSYNEQF
TRBV30	15	TRBJ1-5	AWSAGPALTSNQPQH
TRBV12-3/TRBV12-4	11	TRBJ1-2	ASRGTGTYGYT
TRBV9	14	TRBJ2-5	ASSRGSGRSQETQY
TRBV21-1	13	TRBJ2-3	ASSKGTGEEDTQY
TRBV6-6	11	TRBJ1-5	ATTGLSILPQH
TRBV7-9	11	TRBJ2-2	ASSLLEIGELF
TRBV9	16	TRBJ2-3	ASSVGLAGTKGGDTQY
TRBV20-1	9	TRBJ1-2	SARQQGGYT
TRBV3-1/TRBV3-2	14	TRBJ1-3	ASSQEGRTGYYTIY
TRBV18	13	TRBJ2-3	ASSPEDREADTQY
TRBV6-4	14	TRBJ2-1	ASSVSGTSGSNEQF
TRBV7-2	17	TRBJ2-6	ASSPQGQPLSSGANVLT
TRBV30	12	TRBJ1-5	AWSDFDRGQPQH
TRBV6-2/TRBV6-3	11	TRBJ2-5	ASGPSDREAQY
TRBV11-2	13	TRBJ1-5	ASSLGTGGNQPQH
TRBV5-8	14	TRBJ2-1	ASSHLKDSFYNEQF
TRBV5-1	17	TRBJ2-1	ASSLSGRDSLYSYNEQF
TRBV6-6	13	TRBJ2-2	ASSRRDSNTGELF
TRBV5-1	13	TRBJ2-7	ASSLWTSGGFEQY
TRBV30	11	TRBJ1-2	AWSSSGAHGYT
TRBV19	15	TRBJ1-1	ASSISGTGGGNTEAF
TRBV2	12	TRBJ1-5	ASKGTGTNQPQH
TRBV5-1	12	TRBJ1-1	ASSPPAGGTEAF
TRBV6-2/TRBV6-3	12	TRBJ1-5	ASSVRGEGQPQH
TRBV30	9	TRBJ1-2	AWSPGGSYT
TRBV6-5	13	TRBJ2-1	ASSPGQPGGNEQF
TRBV29-1	12	TRBJ2-1	SVEARSSYNEQF
TRBV4-1	11	TRBJ1-4	ASSQWRGEKLF
TRBV27	12	TRBJ1-6	ASSVTGKGSPLH
TRBV11-2	16	TRBJ2-1	ASSKDPGQGGRIDEQF
TRBV5-1	13	TRBJ2-1	ASSLRTGRGNEQF
TRBV5-6	12	TRBJ1-5	ASSRRQGGQPQH
TRBV18	13	TRBJ1-4	ASSRGQSVREKLF
TRBV7-8	13	TRBJ2-5	ASSTRLAEQETQY
TRBV5-1	12	TRBJ2-1	ASSLVPGGGEQF
TRBV10-3	11	TRBJ1-5	ATRAGEYQPQH
TRBV4-3	13	TRBJ1-2	ASSHGQPQTYGYT
TRBV7-2	13	TRBJ1-1	ASSLEAGGGTEAF
TRBV19	12	TRBJ1-5	ASSPQGMGQPQH
TRBV7-9	11	TRBJ1-1	ASSLPVAAGAF
TRBV19	14	TRBJ1-2	ASSIDSTGEFYGYT
TRBV7-9	15	TRBJ2-1	ASSLNLRGYEDNEQF
TRBV7-9	11	TRBJ1-2	ASRPQGVYGYT
TRBV3-1/TRBV3-2	13	TRBJ1-2	ASSHERGYGYGYT
TRBV27	13	TRBJ1-5	ASSPWTGGDQPQH
TRBV6-1	13	TRBJ1-1	ASSDAGQPNAEAF